One sample yielded the 8 T cell receptor beta chains listed below, sequenced in a study of cytomegalovirus exposure and HLA in healthy donors. The PCR made use of 60 Vbeta and 13 Jbeta primers. TCRdb's table, derived via immunoSEQ multiplex PCR, lists solely in-frame clones and lacks some. The sample has about 69,000 clones; about 74% are singletons. The sequencing sample was made of PBMCs. The receptors stem from a woman in her sixties in good health and CMV-seropositive.

This chain links TRBV19 with TRBJ1-5; 9 nucleotides agree with TRBD1. Germline V gives CDR1 LNHDA, CDR2 SQIVND (reference sequence). The CDR3 is 15 amino acids. V trimming: 4 bases; J trimming: 2 bases; junction bases outside the gene matches: 3. The CDR3 DNA sequence: TGTGCCAGTAGTAGGGACAGGGTTCGCAATCAGCCCCAGCATTTT. Protein: CASSRDRVRNQPQHF.

The chain has TRBV6-1 and TRBJ1-1; the D is unclear. Germline CDR1 is MNHNS and CDR2 is SASEGT. The V end was cut by 6 bases, the J end by 3 bases, with 8 bases between. The CDR3 totals 12 residues. The CDR3 region is CASRVLDTEAFF. The CDR3 DNA is TGTGCCAGCAGAGTCTTAGACACTGAAGCTTTCTTT.

This clone was seen only once. The genes are TRBV4-1 and TRBJ1-1; D is uncertain. Looked up from germline, CDR1 is MGHRA and CDR2 is YSYEKL. The CDR3 sequence is 16 residues long. Trimming cost V 3 bases and J 4 bases, with 18 bases left between them. CDR3 sequence: CASSHEGGPVSTEAFF. The DNA of the CDR3 is TGCGCCAGCAGCCACGAGGGAGGACCAGTCTCCACTGAAGCTTTCTTT.

V is TRBV5-4 and J is TRBJ1-5; D gene uncertain. Trimming removed 3 bases from V and 2 bases from J, with 6 bases in between. Per the germline V gene, CDR1 is SGHNT and CDR2 is YYREEE (reference sequence). The CDR3 covers 13 residues. The chain's CDR3 is CASSSEGNQPQHF. CDR3 DNA sequence: TGTGCCAGCAGCTCCGAGGGCAATCAGCCCCAGCATTTT. The variable domain in full, with the rest retrieved from reference TRBV5-4 and TRBJ1-5, is ETGVTQSPTHLIKTRGQQVTLRCSSQSGHNTVSWYQQALGQGPQFIFQYYREEENGRGNFPPRFSGLQFPNYSSELNVNALELDDSALYLCASSSEGNQPQHFGDGTRLSIL.

In its sample, this clone was seen many times. The rearrangement joins TRBV7-2 to TRBJ2-7; 8 bases map to TRBD2. Germline V lookup: CDR1 SGHTA, CDR2 FQGNSA. V lost 1 base and J lost 5; bases outside the gene matches: 1. The CDR3 is 13 residues long. CDR3 protein: CASSLGTSNEQYF. As DNA, the CDR3 is TGTGCCAGCAGCTTAGGGACTAGCAACGAGCAGTACTTC.

This chain uses TRBV11-1 with TRBJ1-1; possibly TRBD1 for D (6 bases). The CDR3 consists of 15 residues. Germline V gene data show CDR1 as SGHAT and CDR2 as FQDESV (reference sequence). With 1 base removed from V and 5 bases from J, the gap between germline ends came to 14 bases. The CDR3 coding sequence is TGTGCCAGCAGCTTAGACAGGGATGGTTTTACTGAAGCTTTCTTT. Translating gives CASSLDRDGFTEAFF.

The chain combines TRBV9 with TRBJ1-1; TRBD1 agrees at 7 bases. The germline gives CDR1 SGDLS, CDR2 YYNGEE. This CDR3 is 14 amino acids long. Trimming took 3 bases from V and 2 from J; bases not matched to a gene: 4. DNA for the CDR3: TGTGCCAGCAGCGAGGGGGACAGCAACACTGAAGCTTTCTTT. It yields the protein CASSEGDSNTEAFF.

This chain uses TRBV28 with TRBJ1-5; TRBD1 aligns across 10 bases. CDR3 length equals 14 residues. Trimming at V came to 5 bases and at J to 8 bases, leaving 6 bases not matched to a gene. Looked up from germline, CDR1 is MDHEN and CDR2 is SYDVKM. CDR3 DNA sequence: TGTGCCAGCAGTGGGACAGGGGCAATGGAGCCCCAGCATTTT. Amino acids: CASSGTGAMEPQHF.